This T cell receptor beta chain appears in the sequencing data of a study of T cell responses to AZD1222 COVID-19 vaccine (dated by TCRdb to the early 2020s). Background for the entire study: Because spike-specific TCR depth and breadth did not differ between the two schedules, AZD1222 recipients who got a second dose at roughly 4 weeks were pooled with those who got a second dose at roughly 12 weeks. Enrollment into the trials was organized by age into subgroups of 18-55, 56-69 and 70-plus years, and those subgroups contained approximately 160, 26 and 62 TCR-sequenced participants, respectively. A total of just over 230 trial participants underwent TCR sequencing, of whom around 210 had received two doses of AZD1222 and 26 had received two doses of the MenACWY control vaccine.

The sample's time point label, decoded: baseline before first vaccination. Vaccinee samples were obtained from the UK trials COV001 and COV002, which included a single-blind randomized controlled phase 2/3 trial of AZD1222 (ChAdOx1 nCoV-19) in healthy adults. Trial participant PBMC samples were collected at day 0 and day 28 after the second dose for TCRbeta chain sequencing. The CDR3 regions of human TCRbeta chains were analyzed by immunosequencing. Turning to the authors' computational methods: Repertoire TCRs were matched against a reference library of SARS-CoV-2-specific TCRs generated with the MIRA antigen-specificity platform. Breadth was defined as the fraction of unique TCRs that were SARS-CoV-2-associated. Depth was defined as the fraction of total T cells that were SARS-CoV-2-associated. Each spike-specific TCR was assigned to its reactive spike region and to a CD4 or CD8 class using the MIRA data. Log10-transformed breadth and depth values were compared by one-way ANOVA with Sidak's multiple comparisons tests. TCRdb provides this immuneACCESS table in a form limited to in-frame rearrangements. Some clones are lacking; in checked studies, under half of them reflect an unresolved V gene, and why the rest are absent is not known. Clonal size and the V and J genes are those of that table, whereas D and trimming came from the DNA. The sample table holds around 200,000 clones, of which roughly 93% were seen once. The ten largest make up over 0.85% of the sample.

Results and caveats for the whole study, not just this receptor: In the small 56-69-year group, the increase in depth fell short of significance, most likely because of low power. A significant rise in spike-specific TCR breadth and depth was observed after two AZD1222 doses relative to day 0 and relative to MenACWY recipients. Participants were mostly white British and included more females than males, and it was suggested by the authors that clonal diversity may have been underestimated. Because no day 14 peak-response samples were available, repertoires were characterized only after the peak T cell response. CD4 TCRs associated with the vaccine covered the entire spike protein, and the dominant responses were in regions 160-218 and 743-854. Conclusions about previously exposed vaccinees are limited because only five to seven AZD1222 recipients were SARS-CoV-2 seropositive at baseline. Reportedly, close to half of the unique spike-specific TCRs recognized epitopes lying outside the regions that are mutated in the B.1.351 and B.1.1.7 variants.

About this clone: Its target antigen remains unknown. Base qualities are missing; no much larger clone stands one base away.

Trimming takes 2 bases from V and 5 bases from J, and the germline ends sit 12 bases apart. The germline V gene yields MNHEY for CDR1 and SVGAGI for CDR2. There are 15 amino acids in the CDR3, from cysteine to phenylalanine inclusive. Only the CDR3 DNA stays, 45 bases, in frame from base 1. The receptor's source is an adult in good health. The sample consisted of peripheral blood, taken on day 0 of AZD1222 vaccination. This chain joins TRBV6-5 to TRBJ2-2; a tentative D match to TRBD2 spans 6 bases. The CDR3 protein is CASSYRGTGTGELFF. The nucleotide sequence reads TGTGCCAGCAGTTACCGGGGGACCGGGACCGGGGAGCTGTTTTTT.